This is a list of T cell receptor beta chains from one sample in a study of blood T cell repertoires in COVID-19. The protocol was immunoSEQ multiplex PCR, while the TCRdb copy is restricted to in-frame clones and leaves out a portion. The table records 350,000 to 450,000 clones, 80% to 95% of them present only once. Sequencing was carried out using PBMCs or T cells enriched from blood (not recorded which). The source of these receptors is a woman in her thirties or forties who had been exposed to COVID-19. CDR3s include the opening cysteine and the closing phenylalanine or tryptophan. The order of the fields is D gene, J gene, V gene, clone size, CDR3 DNA, CDR3 protein. The D gene is left open where the match is weak. A row's size may be missing; if present it is once, few, many or a size class.

d_gene: .; j_gene: TRBJ2-7; v_gene: TRBV10-2; abundance: few; CDR3nt: TGCGCCAGCAGTCCTTTTGAACTGACAGGAAACGAGCAGTACTTC; CDR3aa: CASSPFELTGNEQYF
d_gene: TRBD1; j_gene: TRBJ1-3; v_gene: TRBV3-1/TRBV3-2; abundance: .; CDR3nt: TGTGCCAGCAGCCCCCGGACAGGGGGCTTGAACACCATATATTTT; CDR3aa: CASSPRTGGLNTIYF
d_gene: TRBD1; j_gene: TRBJ2-3; v_gene: TRBV7-9; abundance: .; CDR3nt: TGTGCCAGCTCAGGGGGCGCGGTGTCGGGTACGCAGTATTTT; CDR3aa: CASSGGAVSGTQYF
d_gene: TRBD2; j_gene: TRBJ2-1; v_gene: TRBV7-3; abundance: .; CDR3nt: TGTGCCAGCAGCTACCAGCGGGGGTCCTACAATGAGCAGTTCTTC; CDR3aa: CASSYQRGSYNEQFF
d_gene: .; j_gene: TRBJ2-7; v_gene: TRBV19; abundance: once; CDR3nt: TGTGCCAGTTCTAGCAGCTCCTACGAGCAGTACTTC; CDR3aa: CASSSSSYEQYF
d_gene: .; j_gene: TRBJ2-3; v_gene: TRBV7-9; abundance: .; CDR3nt: TGTGCCAGCAGCCCGTTCACAGATACGCAGTATTTT; CDR3aa: CASSPFTDTQYF
d_gene: .; j_gene: TRBJ1-4; v_gene: TRBV12-3/TRBV12-4; abundance: .; CDR3nt: TGTGCCAGCAGTTGGGATGGAGGTGAAAAACTGTTTTTT; CDR3aa: CASSWDGGEKLFF
d_gene: .; j_gene: TRBJ1-1; v_gene: TRBV4-2; abundance: .; CDR3nt: TGTGCCAGCAGCCAACTAGGGGCAGGGGAGATGAACACTGAAGCTTTCTTT; CDR3aa: CASSQLGAGEMNTEAFF
d_gene: .; j_gene: TRBJ2-7; v_gene: TRBV19; abundance: .; CDR3nt: TGTGCCAGTAGTATTCGGGGTGACGAGCAGTACTTC; CDR3aa: CASSIRGDEQYF
d_gene: TRBD1; j_gene: TRBJ1-1; v_gene: TRBV19; abundance: once; CDR3nt: TGTGCCAGTACGTTTGGGACAGGGCTTACGAACACTGAAGCTTTCTTT; CDR3aa: CASTFGTGLTNTEAFF
d_gene: .; j_gene: TRBJ1-5; v_gene: TRBV3-1/TRBV3-2; abundance: .; CDR3nt: TGTGCCAGCAGCCAAGAACCTACACAGAATCAGCCCCAGCATTTT; CDR3aa: CASSQEPTQNQPQHF
d_gene: .; j_gene: TRBJ2-1; v_gene: TRBV4-3; abundance: .; CDR3nt: TGCGCCAGCAGCCAAGGTTGGAGGGAGCGCGATGAGCAGTTCTTC; CDR3aa: CASSQGWRERDEQFF
d_gene: .; j_gene: TRBJ1-1; v_gene: TRBV27; abundance: .; CDR3nt: TGTGCCACGAGGAAGTACACTGAAGCTTTCTTT; CDR3aa: CATRKYTEAFF
d_gene: TRBD1; j_gene: TRBJ1-6; v_gene: TRBV9; abundance: .; CDR3nt: TGTGCCAGCAGCCCGGCCGGGGGGACAGGGATTTCACCCCTCCACTTT; CDR3aa: CASSPAGGTGISPLHF
d_gene: .; j_gene: TRBJ1-2; v_gene: TRBV3-1/TRBV3-2; abundance: once; CDR3nt: TGTGCCAGCAGCCAATTCGGGGTGGACTATGGCTACACCTTC; CDR3aa: CASSQFGVDYGYTF
d_gene: .; j_gene: TRBJ1-6; v_gene: TRBV12-3/TRBV12-4; abundance: few; CDR3nt: TGTGCCAGCAGTTTACCCACATCACCCCTCCACTTT; CDR3aa: CASSLPTSPLHF
d_gene: TRBD2; j_gene: TRBJ2-1; v_gene: TRBV9; abundance: .; CDR3nt: TGTGCCAGCAGCGTAGGGTTAGCGGGACACAATGAGCAGTTCTTC; CDR3aa: CASSVGLAGHNEQFF
d_gene: .; j_gene: TRBJ1-1; v_gene: TRBV20-1; abundance: .; CDR3nt: TGCAGTGCTGCCCCCAGGGCTTTCTTT; CDR3aa: CSAAPRAFF
d_gene: .; j_gene: TRBJ1-6; v_gene: TRBV27; abundance: .; CDR3nt: TGTGCCAGCAGTCGATCCAGGGGTAATTCACCCCTCCACTTT; CDR3aa: CASSRSRGNSPLHF
d_gene: TRBD1; j_gene: TRBJ2-2; v_gene: TRBV18; abundance: .; CDR3nt: TGTGCCAGCTCACCACGGACAGGGGGGAACACCGGGGAGCTGTTTTTT; CDR3aa: CASSPRTGGNTGELFF
d_gene: .; j_gene: TRBJ2-3; v_gene: TRBV27; abundance: .; CDR3nt: TGTGCCAGCAGTTTATGGGGGGTGTCCCCTAGCACAGATACGCAGTATTTT; CDR3aa: CASSLWGVSPSTDTQYF
d_gene: .; j_gene: TRBJ1-2; v_gene: TRBV9; abundance: .; CDR3nt: TGTGCCAGCAGCGGACAGATCTATGGCTACACCTTC; CDR3aa: CASSGQIYGYTF
d_gene: TRBD2; j_gene: TRBJ2-3; v_gene: TRBV10-1; abundance: .; CDR3nt: TGCGCCAGCAGGGATGGACTAGTTGGGGACACAGATACGCAGTATTTT; CDR3aa: CASRDGLVGDTDTQYF
d_gene: .; j_gene: TRBJ1-2; v_gene: TRBV19; abundance: .; CDR3nt: TGTGCCAGTAGTATGGCATCAGTGCCTAACTATGGCTACACCTTC; CDR3aa: CASSMASVPNYGYTF
d_gene: .; j_gene: TRBJ1-3; v_gene: TRBV12-5; abundance: .; CDR3nt: TGTGCTAGTGGTTTTAATGGAAACACCATATATTTT; CDR3aa: CASGFNGNTIYF
d_gene: TRBD1; j_gene: TRBJ2-2; v_gene: TRBV7-2; abundance: .; CDR3nt: TGTGCCAGCAGCTTAAGGGACAGGGAATGGGTTAAAAGTTCCGGGGAGCTGTTTTTT; CDR3aa: CASSLRDREWVKSSGELFF
d_gene: .; j_gene: TRBJ1-4; v_gene: TRBV5-1; abundance: .; CDR3nt: TGCGCCAGCAGCTGGGACTATAATGAAAAACTGTTTTTT; CDR3aa: CASSWDYNEKLFF